This passage covers 32 T cell receptor beta chains from one sample sequenced in a study of cytomegalovirus exposure and HLA in healthy donors. Primers included in the PCR were 60 Vbeta and 13 Jbeta primers. The data were produced by immunoSEQ multiplex PCR, yet TCRdb's version contains in-frame clones alone and is incomplete. Here the sample spans 35,000 to 45,000 clones, about 70% being singletons. Sequencing was done on a sample of PBMCs. The receptors were gathered from a man aged 25-40 years in good health and CMV-seronegative.

This clone is a singleton in its sample. The V call is TRBV15, the J call TRBJ2-7, with D perhaps matching TRBD2 (7 bases). Trimming stripped 5 bases from V and 7 bases from J, with 15 bases between. Germline assignment: CDR1 LNHNV and CDR2 YYDKDF (reference sequence). This CDR3 contains 13 residues. The CDR3 reads CATSEWTAGEQYF. The DNA of the CDR3 is TGTGCCACCAGCGAGTGGACAGCGGGGGAGCAGTACTTC.

J is TRBJ2-3 and V is TRBV4-1; the match to TRBD1 covers 9 bases. V gave up 1 base and J gave up 5 bases; unmatched junction bases: 7. This CDR3 has 16 amino acids. From germline, CDR1 is MGHRA and CDR2 YSYEKL. The CDR3 is CASSQGTGDLKDTQYF. CDR3 DNA: TGCGCCAGCAGCCAAGGGACAGGGGATTTGAAAGATACGCAGTATTTT.

This clone is a singleton in its sample. The chain links TRBV7-2 to TRBJ2-3; TRBD2 might be the D (6 bases). Germline values: CDR1 SGHTA, CDR2 FQGNSA. The CDR3 is made up of 14 amino acids. Trimming took 5 bases from V and 5 from J, leaving 14 bases between them. The CDR3 sequence: CASSPRGIKDTQYF. The CDR3 nucleotides read TGTGCCAGCAGCCCCCGCGGGATTAAAGATACGCAGTATTTT.

This clone was observed once. V and J are TRBV28 and TRBJ1-1, with 7 nucleotides matching TRBD1. This CDR3 has 13 residues. The V and J ends lost 4 bases and 3 bases, in that order; junction bases with no gene match: 2. CDR1 and CDR2 (germline): MDHEN, SYDVKM. CDR3 DNA sequence: TGTGCCAGCAGTTGGGACAGCTACACTGAAGCTTTCTTT. Its protein product is CASSWDSYTEAFF.

The chain employs TRBV5-1 and TRBJ2-2; 7 positions agree with TRBD2. The CDR3 consists of 15 residues. Germline CDR1 reads SGHRS; CDR2 reads YFSETQ. Losses at the gene ends were 4 bases for V and 3 bases for J; bases not matched to a gene: 6. CDR3 residues: CASSPTGGYTGELFF. Written as DNA, the CDR3 is TGCGCCAGCAGCCCCACGGGAGGATACACCGGGGAGCTGTTTTTT. Full variable domain (outside the CDR3, taken from reference TRBV5-1 and TRBJ2-2): KAGVTQTPRYLIKTRGQQVTLSCSPISGHRSVSWYQQTPGQGLQFLFEYFSETQRNKGNFPGRFSGRQFSNSRSEMNVSTLELGDSALYLCASSPTGGYTGELFFGEGSRLTVL.

This chain uses TRBV19 with TRBJ1-1; D is ambiguous. In germline, CDR1 is LNHDA, CDR2 SQIVND (reference sequence). Trimming shortened V by 7 bases and J by 1 base, and 13 bases separated the two germline ends. This CDR3 comprises 14 residues. The CDR3 DNA follows: TGTGCCAGTAAGCGAGATCGGGGGAACACTGAAGCTTTCTTT. It translates to CASKRDRGNTEAFF.

The rearrangement links TRBV4-3 to TRBJ2-5; a possible D gene is TRBD1 (6 bases). V was trimmed by 0 bases and J by 3 bases, leaving 11 bases between them. CDR1 is LGHNA and CDR2 is YSLEER in the germline V gene. The CDR3 sequence is 15 residues long. CDR3 nucleotides: TGCGCCAGCAGCCAAGATGCACAGGGTAAAGAGACCCAGTACTTC. Translated: CASSQDAQGKETQYF.

The V and J genes are TRBV6-5 and TRBJ2-1; no definite D call. The CDR3 consists of 15 residues. CDR1 is MNHEY, CDR2 SVGAGI, per germline. Between the trimmed V and J ends, which lost 2 bases and 0 bases, there was a span of 8 bases. CDR3 in amino acids: CASSYRASSYNEQFF. The DNA of the CDR3 is TGTGCCAGCAGTTACAGAGCGAGCTCCTACAATGAGCAGTTCTTC.

V usage is TRBV2 and J usage is TRBJ2-2; 10 bases map to TRBD1. The germline V gene has CDR1 SNHLY and CDR2 FYNNEI. Trimming took 4 bases from V and 7 from J; bases not matched to a gene: 6. CDR3 size: 15 residues. In DNA form, the CDR3 reads TGTGCCAGCAGTGGGTTCGGACAGGGGGGCGGGGAGCTGTTTTTT. Its protein is CASSGFGQGGGELFF.

The chain carries TRBV19 and TRBJ1-5; 7 bases map to TRBD1. The V gene end was trimmed by 9 bases and the J gene end by 4 bases; junction bases not matched to a gene: 6. The germline V gene has CDR1 LNHDA and CDR2 SQIVND (reference sequence). The CDR3 extends over 13 amino acids. CDR3 sequence: CASRQGNNQPQHF. Written as DNA, the CDR3 is TGTGCCAGCAGACAGGGTAATAATCAGCCCCAGCATTTT.

This chain joins TRBV6-5 and TRBJ1-2; a possible D gene is TRBD1 (5 bases). CDR1 is MNHEY and CDR2 is SVGAGI in the germline V gene. The CDR3 consists of 15 residues. Trimming cost V 1 base and J 4 bases, with 13 bases left between them. Here the CDR3 reads CASSYLSGGSYGYTF. CDR3 DNA sequence: TGTGCCAGCAGTTACTTGTCCGGGGGGAGCTATGGCTACACCTTC.

The chain is built from TRBV6-4 and TRBJ1-2, with D hard to call. V lost 3 bases and J 8 bases, leaving 7 bases between the germline ends. The CDR3 is 11 amino acids. Germline values: CDR1 MRHNA, CDR2 SNTAGT. CDR3 residues: CASSDNLGYTF. For the CDR3, the DNA is TGTGCCAGCAGTGATAATCTAGGCTACACCTTC.

This clone was recorded once. The rearrangement uses TRBV7-2 and TRBJ2-2; the D is unclear. CDR3 size: 15 residues. Deletions cut 7 bases from V and 4 bases from J, with 16 bases between. Germline V CDR1 and CDR2: SGHTA, FQGNSA. The CDR3 DNA reads as TGTGCCAGCATCGCACAATCCCCGGGCACCGGGGAGCTGTTTTTT. Amino acids: CASIAQSPGTGELFF.

The gene calls are TRBV5-4 and TRBJ1-1; tentative D call: TRBD1 (5 bases). The CDR3 covers 14 residues. Germline V gene lookup returns CDR1 SGHNT and CDR2 YYREEE (reference sequence). Trimming stripped 4 bases from V and 1 base from J, with 11 bases between. CDR3: CASSTDRSNTEAFF. The CDR3 nucleotides are TGTGCCAGCAGCACCGACAGATCGAACACTGAAGCTTTCTTT.

The CDR3 sequence: CASSPTGQRYEQYF. Written as DNA, the CDR3 is TGTGCCAGCTCACCTACGGGACAACGCTACGAGCAGTACTTC. The chain is built from TRBV18 and TRBJ2-7, with a weak D call TRBD1 (6 bases). Trimming shortened V by 3 bases and J by 3 bases, and 12 bases separated the two germline ends. Germline CDR1 and CDR2: KGHSH and LQKENI. CDR3 size: 14 residues.

The V and J genes are TRBV2 and TRBJ2-7, with 9 bases lining up with TRBD2. The germline gives CDR1 SNHLY, CDR2 FYNNEI. V gave up 6 bases and J gave up 2 bases; unmatched junction bases: 5. The CDR3 extends over 14 amino acids. CDR3 DNA sequence: TGTGCCAGCAGGGGGACTAGCCAAACCTACGAGCAGTACTTC. Protein: CASRGTSQTYEQYF. The variable domain in full, with the rest retrieved from reference TRBV2 and TRBJ2-7, is EPEVTQTPSHQVTQMGQEVILRCVPISNHLYFYWYRQILGQKVEFLVSFYNNEISEKSEIFDDQFSVERPDGSNFTLKIRSTKLEDSAMYFCASRGTSQTYEQYFGPGTRLTVT.

The chain couples TRBV10-3 to TRBJ2-2; 8 bases are a match to TRBD1. J lost 0 bases, V lost 8 bases, and 2 bases had no gene match. The germline V gene has CDR1 ENHRY and CDR2 SYGVKD. The length of the CDR3 is 14 residues. Here the CDR3 reads CAIGTGTNTGELFF. CDR3 nucleotides: TGTGCCATCGGGACAGGCACGAACACCGGGGAGCTGTTTTTT.

This chain connects TRBV2 to TRBJ2-6; D might be TRBD1 (5 bases). V gave up 6 bases and J gave up 0 bases, with 6 bases separating them. Germline V gives CDR1 SNHLY, CDR2 FYNNEI. The CDR3 is 14 residues long. CDR3 region: CASRGDSGANVLTF. In nucleotides, the CDR3 is TGTGCCAGCAGAGGGGACTCTGGGGCCAACGTCCTGACTTTC.

V gene TRBV5-1 combines with J gene TRBJ2-7; 10 nucleotides align to TRBD2. The CDR3 is 15 amino acids. The ends lost 4 bases at V and 5 bases at J; junction bases unmatched: 9. CDR1 and CDR2 from the germline V gene are SGHRS and YFSETQ. This chain's CDR3 is CASSGLAGVPNEQYF. DNA of the CDR3: TGCGCCAGCAGCGGGCTAGCGGGAGTCCCTAACGAGCAGTACTTC.

The chain uses TRBV7-6 and TRBJ2-1; 7 nucleotides line up with TRBD2. The V and J ends lost 4 bases and 3 bases, in that order; junction bases with no gene match: 12. The germline CDR1 and CDR2 sequences are SGHVS and FNYEAQ. This CDR3 is 17 amino acids long. The chain's CDR3 is CASSWGSLRGSYNEQFF. DNA of the CDR3: TGTGCCAGCAGCTGGGGTTCCCTGCGGGGGAGCTACAATGAGCAGTTCTTC.

The J gene is TRBJ1-1, the V gene TRBV10-3; D is perhaps TRBD1 (6 bases). The V and J ends lost 6 bases and 4 bases respectively, with 15 bases between them. Germline V lookup: CDR1 ENHRY, CDR2 SYGVKD. The CDR3 sequence is 14 residues long. Written as DNA, the CDR3 is TGTGCCATCAGCCGAACAACAGGGATCACTGAAGCTTTCTTT. Amino acids: CAISRTTGITEAFF.

CDR3 region: CASSFSGQGNSPLHF. CDR3 DNA: TGTGCCAGCAGTTTCTCAGGACAGGGTAATTCACCCCTCCACTTT. The chain is built from TRBV28 and TRBJ1-6; 8 bases match TRBD1. This CDR3 has 15 amino acids. Germline V gene sequence: CDR1 MDHEN, CDR2 SYDVKM. The junction had 4 bases not matched to a gene; V was cut back by 3 bases and J by 6 bases. Combining the CDR3 with reference TRBV28 and TRBJ1-6 gives the whole variable domain DVKVTQSSRYLVKRTGEKVFLECVQDMDHENMFWYRQDPGLGLRLIYFSYDVKMKEKGDIPEGYSVSREKKERFSLILESASTNQTSMYLCASSFSGQGNSPLHFGNGTRLTVT.

The chain is built from TRBV5-1 and TRBJ2-2; possible D gene TRBD2, 6 bases. The germline V and J ends were trimmed by 5 bases and 4 bases, with 18 bases remaining between them. This CDR3 is 16 amino acids long. Germline CDR1 reads SGHRS; CDR2 reads YFSETQ. CDR3 sequence reads: CASRKEGSPGTGELFF. The CDR3, as DNA: TGCGCCAGCAGAAAGGAGGGCAGCCCCGGCACCGGGGAGCTGTTTTTT.

This clone has only one observation. V and J are TRBV7-2 and TRBJ2-7, with 8 nucleotides matching TRBD1. Germline-derived CDR1 and CDR2 are SGHTA and FQGNSA. This CDR3 comprises 13 residues. Unmatched junction bases numbered 8, after V lost 8 bases and J lost 5 bases. The CDR3, as DNA: TGTGCCAGCGCGGACAGGGCGTCCCACGAGCAGTACTTC. Translating gives CASADRASHEQYF.

The rearrangement links TRBV7-8 to TRBJ2-3, with D maybe TRBD1 (5 bases). Germline V gene data show CDR1 as SGHVS and CDR2 as FQNEAQ. Deletions cut 2 bases from V and 4 bases from J, with 13 bases between. The CDR3 consists of 15 residues. CDR3 in DNA: TGTGCCAGCAGCTTAAGGGGCCCGCAGGCAGATACGCAGTATTTT. Protein sequence: CASSLRGPQADTQYF.

V is TRBV5-1 and J is TRBJ2-6; D gene ambiguous. The CDR3 runs 15 residues. Trimming took off 0 bases at V and 4 bases at J, with 8 bases between the two ends. Per the germline V gene, CDR1 is SGHRS and CDR2 is YFSETQ. In DNA, the CDR3 is TGCGCCAGCAGCTTGGGGGCAGGCGGGGCCAACGTCCTGACTTTC. Amino acids: CASSLGAGGANVLTF.

This clone turned up a few times. The chain combines TRBV5-1 with TRBJ2-1; 8 bases map to TRBD1. The length of the CDR3 is 17 residues. Germline loops: CDR1 SGHRS, CDR2 YFSETQ. J was trimmed by 5 bases and V by 0 bases; bases with no gene match: 10. The CDR3 loop is CASSLARSGQGDNEQFF. The CDR3 DNA reads TGCGCCAGCAGCTTGGCTCGATCAGGACAGGGCGACAATGAGCAGTTCTTC. Full variable domain (remainder filled in from reference TRBV5-1 and TRBJ2-1): KAGVTQTPRYLIKTRGQQVTLSCSPISGHRSVSWYQQTPGQGLQFLFEYFSETQRNKGNFPGRFSGRQFSNSRSEMNVSTLELGDSALYLCASSLARSGQGDNEQFFGPGTRLTVL.

V and J are TRBV6-5 and TRBJ1-2; the match to TRBD1 covers 9 bases. The CDR3 contains 15 residues. The germline V gene has CDR1 MNHEY and CDR2 SVGAGI. V dropped 0 bases and J dropped 6; count of bases not matched to a gene: 5. This CDR3 reads CASSYSAQGADGYTF. The CDR3 DNA follows: TGTGCCAGCAGTTACTCGGCACAGGGGGCTGATGGCTACACCTTC.

This clone was found a few times. V is TRBV6-5 and J is TRBJ1-1; D not resolved. CDR3 length: 13 residues. V lost 6 bases and J 5 bases, leaving 13 bases between the germline ends. Germline assignment: CDR1 MNHEY and CDR2 SVGAGI. The CDR3 DNA is TGTGCCAGCAGGTCCACAGCGGGAACTGAAGCTTTCTTT. Translation: CASRSTAGTEAFF.

This clone was counted a few times. The chain employs TRBV5-1 and TRBJ2-7; TRBD1 aligns across 10 bases. V shed 4 bases, J shed 7 bases, and the junction held 14 bases outside the gene matches. The CDR3 is 16 residues long. Germline CDR1 reads SGHRS; CDR2 reads YFSETQ. CDR3 DNA: TGCGCCAGCAGCCCGGGGCCGGGACAGGGGTCTTGGGAGCAGTACTTC. Its protein product is CASSPGPGQGSWEQYF.

This rearrangement joins TRBV25-1 to TRBJ2-3; possible D gene TRBD1, 6 bases. V lost 5 bases and J lost 0, with 12 bases in between. Germline V gives CDR1 MGHDK, CDR2 SYGVNS. CDR3 length: 15 residues. The CDR3 loop is CASSSTGLSTDTQYF. Written as DNA, the CDR3 is TGTGCCAGCAGTAGTACAGGGTTAAGCACAGATACGCAGTATTTT.

This clone has a handful of counts. This sequence joins TRBV27 and TRBJ1-2, with no clear D. V lost 4 bases and J lost 4, with 13 bases in between. The CDR3 sequence is 14 residues long. Germline assignment: CDR1 MNHEY and CDR2 SMNVEV (reference sequence). CDR3 loop: CASSSGLGGYGYTF. The DNA of the CDR3 is TGTGCCAGCAGTTCAGGACTAGGCGGCTATGGCTACACCTTC.